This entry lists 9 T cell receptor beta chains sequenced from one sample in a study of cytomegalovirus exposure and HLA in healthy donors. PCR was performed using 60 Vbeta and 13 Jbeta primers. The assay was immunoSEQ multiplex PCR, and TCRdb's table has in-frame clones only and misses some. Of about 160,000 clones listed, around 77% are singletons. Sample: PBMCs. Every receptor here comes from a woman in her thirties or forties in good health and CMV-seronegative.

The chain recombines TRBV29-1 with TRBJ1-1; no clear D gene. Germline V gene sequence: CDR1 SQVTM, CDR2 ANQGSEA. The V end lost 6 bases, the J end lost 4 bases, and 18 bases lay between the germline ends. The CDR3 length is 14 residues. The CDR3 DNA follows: TGCAGCGTGTCCGTCGGGGTAGCGGGCACTGAAGCTTTCTTT. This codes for CSVSVGVAGTEAFF.

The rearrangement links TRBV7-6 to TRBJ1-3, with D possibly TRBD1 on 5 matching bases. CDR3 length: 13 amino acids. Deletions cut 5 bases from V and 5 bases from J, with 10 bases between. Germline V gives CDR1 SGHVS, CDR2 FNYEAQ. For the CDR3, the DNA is TGTGCCAGCAGCCTACAGGATAGAAACACCATATATTTT. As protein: CASSLQDRNTIYF.

CDR3 bases: TGTGCCAGCAGCGTTAGCATCGGTGAGCAGTTCTTC. Its protein product is CASSVSIGEQFF. V usage is TRBV11-3 and J usage is TRBJ2-1; no clear D gene. Trimming left V 5 bases short and J 9 bases short, with 11 bases between. CDR1 and CDR2 from the germline V gene are SGHNT and YENEEA. The CDR3 runs to 12 residues.

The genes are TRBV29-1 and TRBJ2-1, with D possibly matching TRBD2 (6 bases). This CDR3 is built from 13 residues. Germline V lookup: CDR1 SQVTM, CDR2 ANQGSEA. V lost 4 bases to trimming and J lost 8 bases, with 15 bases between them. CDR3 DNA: TGCAGCGTTGGGGGCGGGAACTCCCATGAGCAGTTCTTC. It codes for CSVGGGNSHEQFF.

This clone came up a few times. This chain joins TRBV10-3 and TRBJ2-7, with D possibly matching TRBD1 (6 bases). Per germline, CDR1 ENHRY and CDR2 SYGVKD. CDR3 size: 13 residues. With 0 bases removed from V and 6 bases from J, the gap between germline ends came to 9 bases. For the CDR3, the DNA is TGTGCCATCAGTGAGTCAGGGACACCCGAGCAGTACTTC. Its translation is CAISESGTPEQYF.

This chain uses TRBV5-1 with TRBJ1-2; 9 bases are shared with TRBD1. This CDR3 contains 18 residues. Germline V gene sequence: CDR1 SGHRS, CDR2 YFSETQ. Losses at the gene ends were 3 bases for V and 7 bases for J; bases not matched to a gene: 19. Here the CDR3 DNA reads TGCGCCAGCAGCTCACGCCAAAACTTTGGGACAGGGAAAGGTGGCTACACCTTC. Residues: CASSSRQNFGTGKGGYTF.

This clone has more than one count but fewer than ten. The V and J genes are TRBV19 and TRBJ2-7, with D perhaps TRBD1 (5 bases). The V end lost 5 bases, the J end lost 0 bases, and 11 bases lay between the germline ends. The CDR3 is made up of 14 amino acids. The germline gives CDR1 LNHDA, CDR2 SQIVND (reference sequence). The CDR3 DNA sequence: TGTGCCAGTAGTCGACAGCTGGACTCCTACGAGCAGTACTTC. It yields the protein CASSRQLDSYEQYF.

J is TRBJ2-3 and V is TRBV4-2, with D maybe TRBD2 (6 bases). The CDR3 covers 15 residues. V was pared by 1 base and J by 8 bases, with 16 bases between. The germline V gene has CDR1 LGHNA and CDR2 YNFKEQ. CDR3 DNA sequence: TGTGCCAGCAGCCAAGGTGCGGAGGGTGGGCTTACGCAGTATTTT. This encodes CASSQGAEGGLTQYF.

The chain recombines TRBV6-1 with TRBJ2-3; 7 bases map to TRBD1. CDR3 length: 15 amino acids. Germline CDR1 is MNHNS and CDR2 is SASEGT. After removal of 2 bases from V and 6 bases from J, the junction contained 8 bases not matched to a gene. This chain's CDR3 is CASSEQGDFSDTQYF. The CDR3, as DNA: TGTGCCAGCAGTGAACAGGGGGATTTTTCGGATACGCAGTATTTT.